This TCR beta chain was sequenced for a study of blood T cell repertoires in COVID-19. Study overall: COVID-19 samples collected from the United States, Italy and Spain covered acute and convalescent phases. PBMCs, B-cell-depleted T cells, or T cells provided the cDNA or gDNA that made up the material.

Clones were sequenced by immunoSEQ multiplex PCR, and TCRdb holds only the in-frame ones, with some missing. Of approximately 80,000 clones in the sample, about 92% were seen once. Deletions cut 1 base from V and 6 bases from J, with 12 bases between. Germline assignment: CDR1 SEHNR and CDR2 FQNEAQ (reference sequence). This CDR3 comprises 14 residues. The chain employs TRBV7-9 and TRBJ1-2, with D possibly TRBD1 on 5 matching bases. Sample: peripheral blood. The TCR comes from a woman between 50 and 59 years old in a cohort sampled during active COVID-19. The CDR3 DNA reads as TGTGCCAGCAGCTTAGATGTTCGGGGGGATGGCTACACCTTC. The encoded protein is CASSLDVRGDGYTF.